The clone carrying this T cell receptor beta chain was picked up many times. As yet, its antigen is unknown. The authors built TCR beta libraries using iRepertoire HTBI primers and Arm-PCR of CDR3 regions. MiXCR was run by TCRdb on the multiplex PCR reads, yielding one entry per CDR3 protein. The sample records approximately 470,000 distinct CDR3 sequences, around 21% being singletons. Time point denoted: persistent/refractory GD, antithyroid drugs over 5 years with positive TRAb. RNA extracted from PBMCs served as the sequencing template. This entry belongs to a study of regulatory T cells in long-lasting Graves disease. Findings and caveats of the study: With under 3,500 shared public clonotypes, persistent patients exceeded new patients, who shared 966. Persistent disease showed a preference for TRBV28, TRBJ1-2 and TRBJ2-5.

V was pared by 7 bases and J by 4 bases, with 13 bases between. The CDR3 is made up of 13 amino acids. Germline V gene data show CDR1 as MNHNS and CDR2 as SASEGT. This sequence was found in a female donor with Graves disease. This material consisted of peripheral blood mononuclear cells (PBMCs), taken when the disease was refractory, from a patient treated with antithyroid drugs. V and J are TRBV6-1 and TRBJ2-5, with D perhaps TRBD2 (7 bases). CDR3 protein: CASKLGGGETQYF. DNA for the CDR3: TGTGCCAGCAAGTTGGGAGGGGGAGAGACCCAGTACTTC.